This TCR beta chain emerged from a study of OX40 agonist ivuxolimab in advanced cancers. The V end lost 1 base, the J end lost 0 bases, and 10 bases lay between the germline ends. Germline V gene data show CDR1 as SGHRS and CDR2 as YFSETQ. The CDR3 covers 15 residues. The table came from immunoSEQ multiplex PCR; TCRdb's copy has only in-frame clones and leaves some out. The sample holds tens of thousands of clones, approximately 94% seen once. This chain connects TRBV5-1 to TRBJ1-1; D perhaps matches TRBD1 (5 bases). This TCR derives from an adult with an advanced solid tumor such as melanoma, head and neck, liver or kidney cancer. Sequenced here: CD4+ or CD8+ T cells sorted from blood, sampled in a trial of the OX40 agonist ivuxolimab. CDR3 in amino acids: CASSLQGDLNTEAFF. The CDR3 coding sequence is TGCGCCAGCAGCTTGCAGGGAGATTTGAACACTGAAGCTTTCTTT.